This entry features one T cell receptor beta chain sequence. The antigen this receptor binds is unknown. There are no base qualities to consult, and no much larger clone falls within one base. This specimen comes from a study of T cell responses to AZD1222 COVID-19 vaccine (dated by TCRdb to the early 2020s). About the full investigation: A total of 233 trial participants underwent TCR sequencing, of whom 200 to 220 received two doses of AZD1222 and around 26 received two doses of the MenACWY control vaccine. Trial participants were enrolled by age into 18-55, 56-69 and 70-plus year subgroups, with 148, 28 and 57 TCR-sequenced participants respectively. What the study reported, not specific to this receptor: Only a handful of AZD1222 recipients were SARS-CoV-2 seropositive at baseline, limiting conclusions about previously exposed vaccinees. The 56-69-year group was small, and its depth increase did not reach significance, likely because of low power. Reportedly, close to half of the unique spike-specific TCRs recognized epitopes lying outside the regions that are mutated in the B.1.351 and B.1.1.7 variants. The vaccine-associated CD4 TCRs covered the entire spike protein, and the dominant responses fell in regions 160-218 and 743-854. After two AZD1222 doses, spike-specific TCR breadth and depth were significantly higher than at day 0 and than in MenACWY recipients. Because no samples from the day 14 peak response were available, repertoires could be characterized only after the peak T cell response. Most participants were white British and females outnumbered males, and the authors suggested that clonal diversity may have been underestimated.

The sample's time point, from its label and the paper: baseline before first vaccination. The treatment or condition label of this sample denotes: meningococcal conjugate vaccine given as trial control. Vaccinee samples were obtained from the UK trials COV001 and COV002, which included a single-blind randomized controlled phase 2/3 trial of AZD1222 (ChAdOx1 nCoV-19) in healthy adults. Trial participant PBMC samples were collected at day 0 and day 28 after the second dose for TCRbeta chain sequencing. The CDR3 regions of human TCRbeta chains were analyzed by immunosequencing. The published analysis was carried out like this. Repertoire TCRs were checked for matches against a reference library of SARS-CoV-2-specific TCRs that had been generated using the MIRA antigen-specificity platform. Breadth was defined as the fraction of unique TCRs that were SARS-CoV-2-associated, and depth was defined as the fraction of total T cells that were SARS-CoV-2-associated. Using the MIRA data, each spike-specific TCR was assigned both to the spike region to which the TCR was reactive and to a CD4 or CD8 class. Log10-transformed breadth and depth values were compared by one-way ANOVA with Sidak's multiple comparisons tests. TCRdb limited this immuneACCESS table to in-frame rearrangements with V and J called. A share of clones is missing; checked studies link under half to unresolved V genes, and the rest is unexplained. V, J and clone size are those of that table, while D and trimming were read from the DNA. The sample has around 84,000 clones on record, 85% to 90% of them singletons. 10% of the sample comes from the top ten.

CDR1 and CDR2 are drawn from the germline V gene (reference sequence): MNHEY, SMNVEV. The CDR3 runs 15 amino acids, cysteine and phenylalanine included. Just the 45-base CDR3 DNA is kept, in frame starting at base 1. V gives up 5 bases and J gives up 2 bases, and the segment between their germline ends measures 13 bases. This chain is built from TRBV27 and TRBJ1-5, with a tentative D gene TRBD1 over 6 matching bases. This receptor was identified in an adult in good health. The sequenced sample was peripheral blood, obtained on day 0 of MenACWY control vaccination. This receptor carries the CDR3 CASSHHRVGNQPQHF. The DNA sequence follows: TGTGCCAGCAGTCACCACAGGGTAGGCAATCAGCCCCAGCATTTT.